One sample yielded the 21 T cell receptor beta chains listed below, sequenced in a study of OX40 agonist ivuxolimab in advanced cancers. The data were produced by immunoSEQ multiplex PCR, yet TCRdb's version contains in-frame clones alone and is incomplete. The table lists approximately 98,000 clones, roughly four fifths of them singletons. The sequencing here drew on CD4+ or CD8+ T cells sorted from blood, taken in a trial of the OX40 agonist ivuxolimab. These receptors all come from an adult with an advanced solid tumor such as melanoma, head and neck, liver or kidney cancer.

This chain links TRBV6-1 with TRBJ2-1; 9 bases agree with TRBD2. In germline, CDR1 is MNHNS, CDR2 SASEGT. V lost 4 bases, J lost 7 bases, and 11 bases stayed unmatched. The CDR3 totals 16 residues. CDR3 in amino acids: CASSVDPAGGLNEQFF. In DNA, the CDR3 is TGTGCCAGCAGTGTGGACCCTGCGGGGGGGCTAAATGAGCAGTTCTTC.

This chain connects TRBV27 to TRBJ2-1; 11 bases fit TRBD2. Trimming at V came to 2 bases and at J to 7 bases, leaving 10 bases not matched to a gene. Germline CDR1 and CDR2: MNHEY and SMNVEV (reference sequence). This CDR3 has 17 residues. CDR3 DNA: TGTGCCAGCAGTTTAAGGCTAGCGGGAGGTTCCGGAAATGAGCAGTTCTTC. This encodes CASSLRLAGGSGNEQFF.

This chain links TRBV2 with TRBJ1-5; no definite D call. The CDR3 extends over 14 amino acids. Trimming shortened V by 5 bases and J by 5 bases, and 13 bases separated the two germline ends. CDR1 is SNHLY, CDR2 FYNNEI, per germline. Written as DNA, the CDR3 is TGTGCCAGCAGTTCCAGTTCACCTGATCAGCCCCAGCATTTT. It translates to CASSSSSPDQPQHF.

This chain joins TRBV5-1 and TRBJ2-5; 7 bases are shared with TRBD1. The CDR3 sequence is 15 residues long. Unmatched junction bases numbered 10, after V lost 4 bases and J lost 4 bases. The germline gives CDR1 SGHRS, CDR2 YFSETQ. Here the CDR3 reads CASSLADRDRETQYF. DNA for the CDR3: TGCGCCAGCAGCCTGGCTGACAGGGATCGAGAGACCCAGTACTTC. Full variable domain (outside the CDR3, taken from reference TRBV5-1 and TRBJ2-5): KAGVTQTPRYLIKTRGQQVTLSCSPISGHRSVSWYQQTPGQGLQFLFEYFSETQRNKGNFPGRFSGRQFSNSRSEMNVSTLELGDSALYLCASSLADRDRETQYFGPGTRLLVL.

The V and J genes are TRBV19 and TRBJ2-5, with D possibly being TRBD2 (5 bases). This CDR3 has 14 amino acids. V was cut by 2 bases and J by 4 bases, with 11 bases left in between. The germline V gene encodes CDR1 LNHDA and CDR2 SQIVND (reference sequence). The DNA for the CDR3 is TGTGCCAGTAGTATAAACGGAGAGGGAGAGACCCAGTACTTC. Translated, it gives CASSINGEGETQYF.

The V gene is TRBV7-9, the J gene TRBJ2-7; tentatively, D is TRBD1 (5 bases). Germline-derived CDR1 and CDR2 are SEHNR and FQNEAQ (reference sequence). The CDR3 consists of 13 residues. V shed 4 bases and J shed 3 bases, with 10 bases lying between them. The DNA of the CDR3 is TGTGCCAGCAGCTCCGACAGCTACTACGAGCAGTACTTC. Translating gives CASSSDSYYEQYF.

The rearrangement uses TRBV29-1 and TRBJ2-2; D unresolved. Germline V CDR1 and CDR2: SQVTM, ANQGSEA. This CDR3 region has 13 residues. Trimming took 7 bases from V and 5 from J, leaving 14 bases between them. CDR3 sequence (DNA): TGCAGCGGACAACCTACTGAGACCGGGGAGCTGTTTTTT. Encoded protein: CSGQPTETGELFF.

The chain has TRBV5-1 and TRBJ1-2; TRBD1 might be the D (5 bases). V lost 4 bases and J 3 bases, leaving 10 bases between the germline ends. Germline lookup yields CDR1 SGHRS and CDR2 YFSETQ. The CDR3 sequence is 13 residues long. CDR3 DNA sequence: TGCGCCAGCAGCGGGGGACCGGACTATGGCTACACCTTC. It translates to CASSGGPDYGYTF.

The rearrangement links TRBV2 to TRBJ2-4; D not resolved. Germline V gene data show CDR1 as SNHLY and CDR2 as FYNNEI. The CDR3 covers 11 residues. V lost 5 bases, J lost 7 bases, and 6 bases lay in between. In DNA form, the CDR3 reads TGTGCCAGCAGTTCCCTTAACATTCAGTACTTC. It specifies CASSSLNIQYF.

The chain employs TRBV2 and TRBJ2-2; D is uncertain. This CDR3 contains 13 residues. Trimming took 2 bases from V and 5 from J, leaving 6 bases between them. Germline lookup yields CDR1 SNHLY and CDR2 FYNNEI. The CDR3 nucleotides are TGTGCCAGCAGTGAAAGTCAGACCGGGGAGCTGTTTTTT. Translating gives CASSESQTGELFF.

This clone was counted ten times or more. This chain connects TRBV28 to TRBJ2-6; possibly TRBD2 for D (5 bases). Germline V gene sequence: CDR1 MDHEN, CDR2 SYDVKM. This CDR3 spans 15 amino acids. The V gene lost 6 bases and the J gene lost 4 bases, with 13 bases spanning the gap. The CDR3 DNA follows: TGTGCCAGCAGCCGCGGACTGGACGGGGCCAACGTCCTGACTTTC. The encoded protein is CASSRGLDGANVLTF.

This CDR3 reads CASILLRTSGNNEQFF. The CDR3 DNA follows: TGTGCCAGCATCCTCCTCCGGACTAGCGGAAACAATGAGCAGTTCTTC. The gene calls are TRBV28 and TRBJ2-1; the match to TRBD2 covers 10 bases. Germline CDR1 MDHEN, CDR2 SYDVKM. The ends lost 7 bases at V and 5 bases at J; junction bases unmatched: 11. This CDR3 region has 16 residues. Full variable domain (outside the CDR3, taken from reference TRBV28 and TRBJ2-1): DVKVTQSSRYLVKRTGEKVFLECVQDMDHENMFWYRQDPGLGLRLIYFSYDVKMKEKGDIPEGYSVSREKKERFSLILESASTNQTSMYLCASILLRTSGNNEQFFGPGTRLTVL.

This clone was observed a single time. V and J are TRBV5-1 and TRBJ1-1; TRBD1 matches at 9 bases. Trimming at V came to 2 bases and at J to 4 bases, leaving 3 bases not matched to a gene. The germline V gene has CDR1 SGHRS and CDR2 YFSETQ. CDR3 length: 14 amino acids. CDR3 region: CASSLTGGVTEAFF. Written as DNA, the CDR3 is TGCGCCAGCAGCTTAACAGGGGGCGTCACTGAAGCTTTCTTT.

V and J are TRBV19 and TRBJ2-5; D uncertain. The CDR3 covers 16 residues. Germline-derived CDR1 and CDR2 are LNHDA and SQIVND (reference sequence). V dropped 0 bases and J dropped 0 bases, with 11 bases sitting between them. This CDR3 reads CASSIETHGYQETQYF. The CDR3 coding sequence is TGTGCCAGTAGTATAGAGACCCACGGGTACCAAGAGACCCAGTACTTC. The whole variable domain, remainder taken from reference TRBV19 and TRBJ2-5, is DGGITQSPKYLFRKEGQNVTLSCEQNLNHDAMYWYRQDPGQGLRLIYYSQIVNDFQKGDIAEGYSVSREKKESFPLTVTSAQKNPTAFYLCASSIETHGYQETQYFGPGTRLLVL.

The rearrangement joins TRBV7-2 to TRBJ2-3; 13 nucleotides agree with TRBD2. The CDR3 has 19 residues. Losses at the gene ends were 0 bases for V and 2 bases for J; bases not matched to a gene: 8. The germline CDR1 and CDR2 sequences are SGHTA and FQGNSA. CDR3 region: CASSLAGTSGRDPTDTQYF. The CDR3 DNA reads TGTGCCAGCAGCTTAGCGGGTACTAGCGGGAGGGATCCCACAGATACGCAGTATTTT.

The chain joins TRBV27 to TRBJ2-1; 8 bases fit TRBD2. In germline, CDR1 is MNHEY, CDR2 SMNVEV (reference sequence). Trimming cost V 0 bases and J 4 bases; bases outside gene matches: 5. The CDR3 length is 16 residues. The CDR3 here is CASSLSGGGLYNEQFF. The CDR3 region has the DNA TGTGCCAGCAGTTTATCGGGCGGGGGGCTATACAATGAGCAGTTCTTC.

The V and J genes are TRBV30 and TRBJ1-2, with TRBD1 identical over 9 bases. In germline, CDR1 is GTSNPN, CDR2 SVGIG (reference sequence). This CDR3 is built from 13 residues. The V gene end was trimmed by 8 bases and the J gene end by 4 bases; junction bases not matched to a gene: 8. The CDR3 DNA is TGTGCCGTCAAGGGGGACAGGGCCTATGGCTACACCTTC. Its protein is CAVKGDRAYGYTF.

The CDR3, as DNA: TGTGCCAGCAGCATCGAAGACAGGGTCACCGGACAGCCCCAGCATTTT. It specifies CASSIEDRVTGQPQHF. J is TRBJ1-5 and V is TRBV21-1; the D call of TRBD1 is as the table states it, not checked on the DNA. TRBV21-1 is assigned pseudogene status. The CDR3 length is 16 residues.

The chain recombines TRBV10-3 with TRBJ2-2; D not certain. Germline V gives CDR1 ENHRY, CDR2 SYGVKD. CDR3 length: 14 amino acids. Deletions cut 6 bases from V and 4 bases from J, with 12 bases between. The CDR3 spells CAIRTESSTGELFF. Written as DNA, the CDR3 is TGTGCCATCAGAACGGAGAGTTCCACCGGGGAGCTGTTTTTT.

The rearrangement links TRBV7-2 to TRBJ2-7; TRBD2 matches at 11 bases. Per the germline V gene, CDR1 is SGHTA and CDR2 is FQGNSA. With V trimmed by 5 bases and J by 4 bases, 4 bases remained unmatched. The CDR3 sequence is 14 residues long. Here the CDR3 reads CASSVSGRAYEQYF. As DNA, the CDR3 is TGTGCCAGCAGCGTTAGCGGGAGGGCTTACGAGCAGTACTTC.

This chain uses TRBV4-1 with TRBJ2-7; the D is unclear. Per germline, CDR1 MGHRA and CDR2 YSYEKL. This CDR3 spans 15 amino acids. V was trimmed by 0 bases and J by 0 bases, leaving 9 bases between them. The CDR3, as DNA: TGCGCCAGCAGCCAAGAACGGCCGAGCTCCTACGAGCAGTACTTC. Amino acids: CASSQERPSSYEQYF.